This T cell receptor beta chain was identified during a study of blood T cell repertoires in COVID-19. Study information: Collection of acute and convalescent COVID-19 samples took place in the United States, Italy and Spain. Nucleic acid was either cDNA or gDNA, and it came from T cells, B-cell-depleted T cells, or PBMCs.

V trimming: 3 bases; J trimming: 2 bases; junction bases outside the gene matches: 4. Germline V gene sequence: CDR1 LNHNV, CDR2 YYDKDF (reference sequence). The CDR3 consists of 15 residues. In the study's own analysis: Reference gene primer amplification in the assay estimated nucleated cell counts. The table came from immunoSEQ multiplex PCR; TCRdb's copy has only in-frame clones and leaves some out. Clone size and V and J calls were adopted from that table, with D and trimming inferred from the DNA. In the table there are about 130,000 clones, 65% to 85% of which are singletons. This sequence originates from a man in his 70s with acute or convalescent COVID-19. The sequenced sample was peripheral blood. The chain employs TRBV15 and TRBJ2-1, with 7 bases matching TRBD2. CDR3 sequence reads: CATSRSGAAYNEQFF. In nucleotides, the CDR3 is TGTGCCACCAGCAGGAGCGGGGCCGCCTACAATGAGCAGTTCTTC.